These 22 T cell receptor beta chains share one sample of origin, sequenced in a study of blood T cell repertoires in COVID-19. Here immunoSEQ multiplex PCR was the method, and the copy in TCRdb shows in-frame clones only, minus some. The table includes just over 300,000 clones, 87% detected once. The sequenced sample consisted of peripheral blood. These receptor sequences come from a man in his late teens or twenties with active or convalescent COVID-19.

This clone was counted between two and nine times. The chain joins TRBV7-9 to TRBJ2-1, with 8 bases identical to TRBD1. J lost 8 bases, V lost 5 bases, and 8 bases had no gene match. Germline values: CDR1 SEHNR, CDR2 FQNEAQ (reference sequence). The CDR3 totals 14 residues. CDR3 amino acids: CASSPGQGGHEQFF. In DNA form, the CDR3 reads TGTGCCAGCAGCCCCGGACAGGGTGGCCATGAGCAGTTCTTC. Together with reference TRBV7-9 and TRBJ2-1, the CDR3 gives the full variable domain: DTGVSQNPRHKITKRGQNVTFRCDPISEHNRLYWYRQTLGQGPEFLTYFQNEAQLEKSRLLSDRFSAERPKGSFSTLEIQRTEQGDSAMYLCASSPGQGGHEQFFGPGTRLTVL.

This chain's CDR3 is CASSPKTGSNQPQHF. DNA of the CDR3: TGTGCCAGCAGTCCCAAGACAGGTAGCAATCAGCCCCAGCATTTT. The rearrangement links TRBV27 to TRBJ1-5; D is perhaps TRBD1 (6 bases). This CDR3 has 15 amino acids. The V gene lost 5 bases and the J gene lost 0 bases, with 11 bases spanning the gap. The germline gives CDR1 MNHEY, CDR2 SMNVEV (reference sequence).

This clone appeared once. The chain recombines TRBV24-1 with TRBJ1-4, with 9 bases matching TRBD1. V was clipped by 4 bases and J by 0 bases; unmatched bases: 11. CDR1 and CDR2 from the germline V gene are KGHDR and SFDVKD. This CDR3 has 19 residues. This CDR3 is CATSEPDRGIRTTNEKLFF. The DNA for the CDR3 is TGTGCCACCAGTGAGCCAGACAGGGGGATACGGACAACTAATGAAAAACTGTTTTTT.

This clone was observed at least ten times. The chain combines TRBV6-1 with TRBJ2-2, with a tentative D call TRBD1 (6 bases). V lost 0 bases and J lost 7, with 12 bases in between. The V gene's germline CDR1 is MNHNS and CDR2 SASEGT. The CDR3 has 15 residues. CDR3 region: CASSEALGAVGELFF. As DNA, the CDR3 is TGTGCCAGCAGTGAAGCGTTGGGGGCGGTCGGGGAGCTGTTTTTT.

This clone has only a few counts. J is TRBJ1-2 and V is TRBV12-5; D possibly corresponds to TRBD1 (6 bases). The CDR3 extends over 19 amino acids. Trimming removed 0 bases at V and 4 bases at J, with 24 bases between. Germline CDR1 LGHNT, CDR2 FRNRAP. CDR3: CASGLVPYGGRGGVYGYTF. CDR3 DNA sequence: TGTGCTAGTGGTTTGGTACCTTACGGGGGGCGTGGGGGCGTCTATGGCTACACCTTC.

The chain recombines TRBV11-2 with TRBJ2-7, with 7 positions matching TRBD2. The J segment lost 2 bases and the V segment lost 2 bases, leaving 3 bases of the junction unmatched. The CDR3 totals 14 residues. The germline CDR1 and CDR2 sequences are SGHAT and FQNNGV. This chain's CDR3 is CASSLIRGAYEQYF. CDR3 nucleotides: TGTGCCAGCAGCTTAATTCGGGGGGCCTACGAGCAGTACTTC.

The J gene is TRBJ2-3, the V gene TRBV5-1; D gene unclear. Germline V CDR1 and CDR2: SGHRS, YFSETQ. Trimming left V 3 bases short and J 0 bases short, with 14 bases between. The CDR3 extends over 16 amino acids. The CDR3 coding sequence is TGCGCCAGCAGCTCTACTACCTCCCTTAGCACAGATACGCAGTATTTT. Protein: CASSSTTSLSTDTQYF.

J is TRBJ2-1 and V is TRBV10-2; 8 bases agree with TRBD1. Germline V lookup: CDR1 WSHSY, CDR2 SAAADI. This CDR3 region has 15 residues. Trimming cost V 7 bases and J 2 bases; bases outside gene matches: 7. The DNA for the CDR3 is TGCGCCAGCAACCCGGCAGGGGGCCCCTACAATGAGCAGTTCTTC. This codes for CASNPAGGPYNEQFF.

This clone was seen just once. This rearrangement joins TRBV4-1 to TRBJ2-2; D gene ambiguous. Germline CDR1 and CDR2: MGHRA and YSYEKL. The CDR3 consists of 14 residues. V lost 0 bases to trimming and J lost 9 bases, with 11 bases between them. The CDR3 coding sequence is TGCGCCAGCAGCCAAGAGAGAATTTCCCGGGAGCTGTTTTTT. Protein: CASSQERISRELFF.

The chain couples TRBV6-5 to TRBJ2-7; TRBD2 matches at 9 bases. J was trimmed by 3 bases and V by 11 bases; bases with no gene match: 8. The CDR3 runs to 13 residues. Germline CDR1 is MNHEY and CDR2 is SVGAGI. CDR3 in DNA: TGTGCCGCTAGGACTAGCGCGAACTACGAGCAGTACTTC. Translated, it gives CAARTSANYEQYF.

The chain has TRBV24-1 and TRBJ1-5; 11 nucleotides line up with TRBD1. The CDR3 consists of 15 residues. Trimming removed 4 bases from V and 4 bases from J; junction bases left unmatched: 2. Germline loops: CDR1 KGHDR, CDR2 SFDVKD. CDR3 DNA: TGTGCCACCAGTGACGGGACAGGGGGGAATCAGCCCCAGCATTTT. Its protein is CATSDGTGGNQPQHF.

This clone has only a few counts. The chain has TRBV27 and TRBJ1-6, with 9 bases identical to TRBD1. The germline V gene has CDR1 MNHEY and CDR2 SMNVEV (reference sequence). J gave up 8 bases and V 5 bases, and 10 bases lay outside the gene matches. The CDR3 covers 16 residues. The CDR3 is CASSLQRGQGYSPLHF. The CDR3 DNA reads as TGTGCCAGCAGTCTCCAACGGGGACAGGGTTATTCACCCCTCCACTTT.

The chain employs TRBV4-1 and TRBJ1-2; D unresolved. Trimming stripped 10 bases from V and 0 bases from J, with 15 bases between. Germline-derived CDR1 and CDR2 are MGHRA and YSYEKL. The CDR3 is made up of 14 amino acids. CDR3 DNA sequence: TGCGCCACCACCACTCGTACCACTAACTATGGCTACACCTTC. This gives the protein CATTTRTTNYGYTF.

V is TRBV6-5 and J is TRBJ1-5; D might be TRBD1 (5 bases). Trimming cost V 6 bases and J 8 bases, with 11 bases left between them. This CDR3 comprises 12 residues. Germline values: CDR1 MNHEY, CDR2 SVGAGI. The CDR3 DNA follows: TGTGCCAGCAGCCAAGGAGGGGAGCCCCAGCATTTT. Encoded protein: CASSQGGEPQHF.

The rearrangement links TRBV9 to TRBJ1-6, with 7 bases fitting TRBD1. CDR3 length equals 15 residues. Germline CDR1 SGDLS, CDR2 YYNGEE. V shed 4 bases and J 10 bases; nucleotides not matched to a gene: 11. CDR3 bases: TGTGCCAGCAGCAGAGAGACAGGGCTACAGTCACCCCTCCACTTT. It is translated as CASSRETGLQSPLHF.

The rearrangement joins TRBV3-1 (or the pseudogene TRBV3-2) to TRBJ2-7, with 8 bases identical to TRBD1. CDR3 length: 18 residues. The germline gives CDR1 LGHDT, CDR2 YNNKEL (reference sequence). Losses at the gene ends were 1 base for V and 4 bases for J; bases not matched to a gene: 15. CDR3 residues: CASSQGFQGADKLYEQYF. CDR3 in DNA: TGTGCCAGCAGCCAAGGCTTTCAGGGGGCGGATAAATTGTACGAGCAGTACTTC.

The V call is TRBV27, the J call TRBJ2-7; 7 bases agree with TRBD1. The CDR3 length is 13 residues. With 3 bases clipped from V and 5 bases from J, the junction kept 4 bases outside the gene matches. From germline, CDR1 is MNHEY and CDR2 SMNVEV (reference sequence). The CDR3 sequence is CASSLTGINEQYF. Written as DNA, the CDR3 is TGTGCCAGCAGTTTGACAGGGATCAACGAGCAGTACTTC.

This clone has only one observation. The CDR3 DNA is TGTGCCAGCAGTTACGGCCAGGGGACCAGCTACGAGCAGTACTTC. As protein: CASSYGQGTSYEQYF. The J gene is TRBJ2-7, the V gene TRBV6-5, with a tentative D call TRBD1 (6 bases). V lost 2 bases to trimming and J lost 3 bases, with 14 bases between them. The CDR3 sequence is 15 residues long. Germline lookup yields CDR1 MNHEY and CDR2 SVGAGI.

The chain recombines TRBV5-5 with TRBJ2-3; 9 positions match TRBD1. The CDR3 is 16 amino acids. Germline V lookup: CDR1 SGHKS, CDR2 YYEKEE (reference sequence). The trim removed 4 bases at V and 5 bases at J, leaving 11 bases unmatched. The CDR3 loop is CASSLGQGEGEDTQYF. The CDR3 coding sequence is TGTGCCAGCAGCCTGGGACAGGGAGAAGGGGAAGATACGCAGTATTTT.

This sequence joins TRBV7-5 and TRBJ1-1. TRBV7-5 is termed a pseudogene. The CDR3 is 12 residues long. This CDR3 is CARSLVSTEAFF. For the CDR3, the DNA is TGTGCCAGAAGCTTAGTATCCACTGAAGCTTTCTTT.

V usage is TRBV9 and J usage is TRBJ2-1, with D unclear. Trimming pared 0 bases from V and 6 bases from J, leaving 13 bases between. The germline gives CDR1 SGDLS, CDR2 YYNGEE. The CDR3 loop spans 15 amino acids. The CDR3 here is CASSVAFFPGNEQFF. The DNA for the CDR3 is TGTGCCAGCAGCGTAGCCTTCTTCCCAGGCAATGAGCAGTTCTTC.

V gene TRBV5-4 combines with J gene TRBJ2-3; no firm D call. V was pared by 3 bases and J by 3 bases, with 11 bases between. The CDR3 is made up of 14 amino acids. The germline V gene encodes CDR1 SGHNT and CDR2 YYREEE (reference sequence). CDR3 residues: CASSSQARTDTQYF. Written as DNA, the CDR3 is TGTGCCAGCAGCTCCCAGGCAAGGACAGATACGCAGTATTTT.